This TCR beta chain was captured by sequencing in a study of cytomegalovirus exposure and HLA in healthy donors. About the research overall: The same platform was used for the 130 or so validation repertoires as for the approximately 730 first-cohort repertoires, as reported in a later analysis.

The data were produced by immunoSEQ multiplex PCR, yet TCRdb's version contains in-frame clones alone and is incomplete. The sample lists about 100,000 clones, roughly 88% occurring once. This receptor was identified in a woman younger than 30 in good health and CMV-seronegative. The sequenced sample consisted of PBMCs.

The CDR3 nucleotides are TGTGCCACCCACCGGGGCTCCTACAATGAGCAGTTCTTC. This sequence encodes CATHRGSYNEQFF. The rearrangement uses TRBV2 and TRBJ2-1; possibly TRBD2 for D (5 bases). CDR1 and CDR2 from the germline V gene are SNHLY and FYNNEI. Trimming shortened V by 10 bases and J by 0 bases, and 10 bases separated the two germline ends. The CDR3 loop spans 13 amino acids.